This T cell receptor beta chain was obtained from a study of blood T cell repertoires in COVID-19. On the study more broadly: The study drew acute and convalescent COVID-19 samples from the United States, Italy and Spain.

The germline V gene has CDR1 SGHRS and CDR2 YFSETQ. V gave up 5 bases and J gave up 5 bases; unmatched junction bases: 9. CDR3 length equals 15 residues. Per the original methods: Amplified reference gene primers provided the basis for estimating nucleated cell counts. Here immunoSEQ multiplex PCR was the method, and the copy in TCRdb shows in-frame clones only, minus some. V and J calls plus clone size are reproduced from that table; the DNA served to infer D and trimming. The sample has under 200,000 clones; around 88% are singletons. The origin of this receptor is a man aged 35 to 55 with acute COVID-19. The chain links TRBV5-1 to TRBJ2-5; the match to TRBD1 covers 10 bases. Specimen: PBMCs or T cells enriched from blood (not recorded which). The CDR3 is CASSPGGQGPETQYF. CDR3 sequence (DNA): TGCGCCAGCAGTCCGGGGGGACAGGGGCCGGAGACCCAGTACTTC.